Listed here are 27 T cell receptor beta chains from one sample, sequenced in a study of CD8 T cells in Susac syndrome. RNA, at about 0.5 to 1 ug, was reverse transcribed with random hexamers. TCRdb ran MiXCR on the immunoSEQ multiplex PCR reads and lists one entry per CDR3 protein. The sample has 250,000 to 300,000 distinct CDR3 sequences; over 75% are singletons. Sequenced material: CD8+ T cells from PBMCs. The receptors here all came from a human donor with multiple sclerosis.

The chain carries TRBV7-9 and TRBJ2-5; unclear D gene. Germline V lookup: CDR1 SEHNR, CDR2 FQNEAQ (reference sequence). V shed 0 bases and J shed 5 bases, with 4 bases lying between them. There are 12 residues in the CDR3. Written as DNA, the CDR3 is TGTGCCAGCAGCTTAGCAGCGGAGACCCAGTACTTC. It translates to CASSLAAETQYF.

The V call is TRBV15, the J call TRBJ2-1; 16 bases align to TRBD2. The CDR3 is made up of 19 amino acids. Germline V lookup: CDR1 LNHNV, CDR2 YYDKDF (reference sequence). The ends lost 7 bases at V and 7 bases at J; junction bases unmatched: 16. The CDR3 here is CATNTPGLAGGQYVNEQFF. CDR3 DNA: TGTGCCACCAATACCCCGGGACTAGCGGGAGGGCAATACGTTAATGAGCAGTTCTTC.

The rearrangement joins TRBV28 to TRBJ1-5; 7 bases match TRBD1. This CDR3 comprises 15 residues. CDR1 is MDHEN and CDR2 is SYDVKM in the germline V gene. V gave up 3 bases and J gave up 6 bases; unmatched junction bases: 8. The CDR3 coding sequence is TGTGCCAGCAGTTTCCTACAGGGGATGAGTCAGCCCCAGCATTTT. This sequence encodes CASSFLQGMSQPQHF. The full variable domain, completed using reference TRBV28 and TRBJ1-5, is DVKVTQSSRYLVKRTGEKVFLECVQDMDHENMFWYRQDPGLGLRLIYFSYDVKMKEKGDIPEGYSVSREKKERFSLILESASTNQTSMYLCASSFLQGMSQPQHFGDGTRLSIL.

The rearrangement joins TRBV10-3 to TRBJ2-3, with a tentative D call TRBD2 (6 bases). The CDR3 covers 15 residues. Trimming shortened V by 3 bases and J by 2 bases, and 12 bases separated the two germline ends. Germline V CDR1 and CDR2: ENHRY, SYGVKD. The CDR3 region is CAISDRTNNTDTQYF. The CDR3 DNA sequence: TGTGCCATCAGTGACCGGACTAACAACACAGATACGCAGTATTTT.

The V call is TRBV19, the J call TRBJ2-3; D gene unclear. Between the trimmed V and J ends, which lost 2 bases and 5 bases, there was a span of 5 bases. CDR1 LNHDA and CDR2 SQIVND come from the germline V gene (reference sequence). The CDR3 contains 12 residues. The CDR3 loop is CASSIIGDTQYF. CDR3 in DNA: TGTGCCAGTAGTATAATAGGAGATACGCAGTATTTT. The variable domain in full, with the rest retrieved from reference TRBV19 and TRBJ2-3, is DGGITQSPKYLFRKEGQNVTLSCEQNLNHDAMYWYRQDPGQGLRLIYYSQIVNDFQKGDIAEGYSVSREKKESFPLTVTSAQKNPTAFYLCASSIIGDTQYFGPGTRLTVL.

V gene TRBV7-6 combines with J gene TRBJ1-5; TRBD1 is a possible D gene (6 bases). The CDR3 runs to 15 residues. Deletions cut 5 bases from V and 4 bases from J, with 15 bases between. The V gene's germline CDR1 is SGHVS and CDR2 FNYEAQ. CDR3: CASSPDGQFNQPQHF. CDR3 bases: TGTGCCAGCAGCCCCGACGGACAGTTTAATCAGCCCCAGCATTTT.

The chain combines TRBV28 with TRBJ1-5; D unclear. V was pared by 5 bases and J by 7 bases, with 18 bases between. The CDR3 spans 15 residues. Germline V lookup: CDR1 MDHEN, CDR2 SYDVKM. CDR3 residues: CASSPLFISGQPQHF. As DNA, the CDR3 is TGTGCCAGCAGTCCTCTTTTTATCTCCGGGCAGCCCCAGCATTTT.

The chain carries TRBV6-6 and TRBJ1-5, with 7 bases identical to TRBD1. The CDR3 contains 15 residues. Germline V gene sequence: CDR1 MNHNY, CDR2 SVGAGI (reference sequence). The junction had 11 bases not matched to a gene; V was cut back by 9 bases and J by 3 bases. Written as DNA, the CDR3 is TGTGCCAGTATTGACGACGGGACAGCCAATCAGCCCCAGCATTTT. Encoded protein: CASIDDGTANQPQHF.

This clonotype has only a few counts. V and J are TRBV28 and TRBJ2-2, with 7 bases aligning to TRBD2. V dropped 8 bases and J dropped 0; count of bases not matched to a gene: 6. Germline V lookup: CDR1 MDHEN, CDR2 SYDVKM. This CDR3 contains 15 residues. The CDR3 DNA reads TGTGCCAGCTTGGGGGGGTTCGCGAACACCGGGGAGCTGTTTTTT. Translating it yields CASLGGFANTGELFF.

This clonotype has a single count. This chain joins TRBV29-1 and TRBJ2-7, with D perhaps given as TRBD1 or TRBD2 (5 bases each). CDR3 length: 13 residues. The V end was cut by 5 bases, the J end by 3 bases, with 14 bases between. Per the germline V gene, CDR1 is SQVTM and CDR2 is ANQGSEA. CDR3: CSVSRPGGYEQYF. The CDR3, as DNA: TGCAGCGTTTCCAGGCCTGGGGGCTACGAGCAGTACTTC.

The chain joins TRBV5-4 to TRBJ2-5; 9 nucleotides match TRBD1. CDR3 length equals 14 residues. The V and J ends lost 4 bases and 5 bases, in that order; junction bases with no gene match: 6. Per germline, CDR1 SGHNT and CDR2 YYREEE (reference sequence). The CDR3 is CASSPEGTGETQYF. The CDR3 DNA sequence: TGTGCCAGCAGCCCTGAAGGGACAGGGGAGACCCAGTACTTC. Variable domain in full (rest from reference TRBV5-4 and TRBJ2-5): ETGVTQSPTHLIKTRGQQVTLRCSSQSGHNTVSWYQQALGQGPQFIFQYYREEENGRGNFPPRFSGLQFPNYSSELNVNALELDDSALYLCASSPEGTGETQYFGPGTRLLVL.

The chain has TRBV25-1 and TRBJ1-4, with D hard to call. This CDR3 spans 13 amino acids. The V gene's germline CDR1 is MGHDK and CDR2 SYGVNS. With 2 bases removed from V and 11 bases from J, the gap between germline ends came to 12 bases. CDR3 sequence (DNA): TGTGCCAGCAGTGAAGGGTCCCGGCGGAAACTGTTTTTT. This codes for CASSEGSRRKLFF.

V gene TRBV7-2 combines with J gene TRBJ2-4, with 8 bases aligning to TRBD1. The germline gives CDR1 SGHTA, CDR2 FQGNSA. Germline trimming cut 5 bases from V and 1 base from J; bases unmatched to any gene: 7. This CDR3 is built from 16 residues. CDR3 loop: CASSTGTGSAKNIQYF. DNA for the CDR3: TGTGCCAGCAGCACCGGGACAGGATCGGCCAAAAACATTCAGTACTTC.

CDR3 loop: CSASSVGSYEQYF. DNA of the CDR3: TGCAGTGCTAGCTCAGTTGGCTCCTACGAGCAGTACTTC. This chain links TRBV20-1 with TRBJ2-7; D unresolved. Trimming left V 3 bases short and J 0 bases short, with 9 bases between. Germline V gene data show CDR1 as DFQATT and CDR2 as SNEGSKA (reference sequence). This CDR3 is built from 13 residues.

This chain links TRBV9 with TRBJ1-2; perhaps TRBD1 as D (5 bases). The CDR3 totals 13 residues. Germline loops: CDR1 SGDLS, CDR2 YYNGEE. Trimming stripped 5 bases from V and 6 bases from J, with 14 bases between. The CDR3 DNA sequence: TGTGCCAGCAGTCCCCCTGGGGGTCATGGCTACACCTTC. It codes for CASSPPGGHGYTF. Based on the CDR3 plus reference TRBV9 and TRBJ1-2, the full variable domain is DSGVTQTPKHLITATGQRVTLRCSPRSGDLSVYWYQQSLDQGLQFLIQYYNGEERAKGNILERFSAQQFPDLHSELNLSSLELGDSALYFCASSPPGGHGYTFGSGTRLTVV.

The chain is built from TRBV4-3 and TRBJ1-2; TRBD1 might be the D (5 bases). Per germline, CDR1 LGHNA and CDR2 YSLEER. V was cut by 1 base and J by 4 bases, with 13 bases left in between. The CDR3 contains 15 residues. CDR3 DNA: TGCGCCAGCAGCCAAGCGGAGGGGCCCTCCTATGGCTACACCTTC. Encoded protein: CASSQAEGPSYGYTF.

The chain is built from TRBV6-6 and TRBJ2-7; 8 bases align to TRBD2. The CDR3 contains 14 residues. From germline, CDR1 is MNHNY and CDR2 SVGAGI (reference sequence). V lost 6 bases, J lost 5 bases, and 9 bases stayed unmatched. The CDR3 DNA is TGTGCCAGCAGGAGGCGGGGGGATGCAGACGAGCAGTACTTC. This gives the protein CASRRRGDADEQYF.

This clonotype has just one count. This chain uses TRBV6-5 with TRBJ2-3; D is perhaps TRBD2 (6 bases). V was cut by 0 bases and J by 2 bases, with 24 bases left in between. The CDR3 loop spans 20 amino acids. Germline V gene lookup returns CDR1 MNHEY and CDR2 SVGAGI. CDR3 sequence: CASSYSSPLEGAGLTDTQYF. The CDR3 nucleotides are TGTGCCAGCAGTTACTCGAGCCCGCTCGAGGGTGCGGGACTCACAGATACGCAGTATTTT.

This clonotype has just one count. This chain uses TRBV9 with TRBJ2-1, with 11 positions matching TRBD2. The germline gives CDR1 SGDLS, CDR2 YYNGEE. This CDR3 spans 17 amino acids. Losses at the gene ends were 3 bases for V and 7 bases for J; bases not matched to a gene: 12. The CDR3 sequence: CASSGPLAGGPMNEQFF. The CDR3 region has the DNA TGTGCCAGCAGCGGCCCCTTAGCGGGAGGGCCCATGAATGAGCAGTTCTTC. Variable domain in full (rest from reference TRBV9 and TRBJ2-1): DSGVTQTPKHLITATGQRVTLRCSPRSGDLSVYWYQQSLDQGLQFLIQYYNGEERAKGNILERFSAQQFPDLHSELNLSSLELGDSALYFCASSGPLAGGPMNEQFFGPGTRLTVL.

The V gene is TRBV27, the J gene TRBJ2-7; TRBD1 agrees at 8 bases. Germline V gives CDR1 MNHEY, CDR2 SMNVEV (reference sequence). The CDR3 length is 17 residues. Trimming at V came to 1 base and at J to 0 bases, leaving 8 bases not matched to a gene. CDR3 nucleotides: TGTGCCAGCAGTTTATACGCCGACAGGGGATTCTCCTACGAGCAGTACTTC. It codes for CASSLYADRGFSYEQYF.

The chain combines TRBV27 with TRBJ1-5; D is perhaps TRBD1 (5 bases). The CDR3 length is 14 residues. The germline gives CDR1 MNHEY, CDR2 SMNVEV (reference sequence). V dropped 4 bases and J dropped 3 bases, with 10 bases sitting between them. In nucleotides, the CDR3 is TGTGCCAGCAGTTCGGCAGGGCTCAATCAGCCCCAGCATTTT. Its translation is CASSSAGLNQPQHF.

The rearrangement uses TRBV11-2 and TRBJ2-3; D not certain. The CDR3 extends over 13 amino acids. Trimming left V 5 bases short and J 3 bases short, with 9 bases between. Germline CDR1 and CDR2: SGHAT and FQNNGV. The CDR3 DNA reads TGTGCCAGCAGCCCGTTTTATACAGATACGCAGTATTTT. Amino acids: CASSPFYTDTQYF. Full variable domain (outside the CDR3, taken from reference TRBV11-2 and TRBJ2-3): EAGVAQSPRYKIIEKRQSVAFWCNPISGHATLYWYQQILGQGPKLLIQFQNNGVVDDSQLPKDRFSAERLKGVDSTLKIQPAKLEDSAVYLCASSPFYTDTQYFGPGTRLTVL.

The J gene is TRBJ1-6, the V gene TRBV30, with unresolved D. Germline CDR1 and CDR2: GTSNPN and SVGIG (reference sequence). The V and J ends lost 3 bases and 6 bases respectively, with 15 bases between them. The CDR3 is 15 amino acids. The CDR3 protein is CAWRALAASNSPLHF. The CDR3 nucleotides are TGTGCCTGGAGAGCCTTGGCAGCGAGTAATTCACCCCTCCACTTT. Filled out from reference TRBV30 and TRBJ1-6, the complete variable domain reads SQTIHQWPATLVQPVGSPLSLECTVEGTSNPNLYWYRQAAGRGLQLLFYSVGIGQISSEVPQNLSASRPQDRQFILSSKKLLLSDSGFYLCAWRALAASNSPLHFGNGTRLTVT.

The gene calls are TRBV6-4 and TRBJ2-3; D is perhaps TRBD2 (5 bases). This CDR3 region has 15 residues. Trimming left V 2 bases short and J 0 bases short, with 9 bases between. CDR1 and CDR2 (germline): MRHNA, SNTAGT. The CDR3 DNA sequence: TGTGCCAGCAGTGACGAGGGTGGAAGCACAGATACGCAGTATTTT. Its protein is CASSDEGGSTDTQYF.

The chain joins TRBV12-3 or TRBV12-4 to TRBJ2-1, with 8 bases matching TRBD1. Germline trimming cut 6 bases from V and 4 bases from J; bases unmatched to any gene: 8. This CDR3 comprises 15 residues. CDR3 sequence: CASSTGTGKYNEQFF. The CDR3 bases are TGTGCCAGCAGCACCGGGACAGGCAAATACAATGAGCAGTTCTTC.

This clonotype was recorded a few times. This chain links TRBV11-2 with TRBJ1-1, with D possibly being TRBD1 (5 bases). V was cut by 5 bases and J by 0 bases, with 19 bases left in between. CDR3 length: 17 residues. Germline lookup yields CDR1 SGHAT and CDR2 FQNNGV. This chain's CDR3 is CASSPSWGDPMNTEAFF. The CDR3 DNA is TGTGCCAGCAGCCCTAGTTGGGGGGATCCCATGAACACTGAAGCTTTCTTT.

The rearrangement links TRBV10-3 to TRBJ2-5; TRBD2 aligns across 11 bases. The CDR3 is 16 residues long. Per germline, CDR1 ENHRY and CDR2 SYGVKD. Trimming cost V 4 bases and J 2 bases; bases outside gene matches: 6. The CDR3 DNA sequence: TGTGCCATCAGTGCGAAACTAGCGGGAGAACAAGAGACCCAGTACTTC. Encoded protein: CAISAKLAGEQETQYF.